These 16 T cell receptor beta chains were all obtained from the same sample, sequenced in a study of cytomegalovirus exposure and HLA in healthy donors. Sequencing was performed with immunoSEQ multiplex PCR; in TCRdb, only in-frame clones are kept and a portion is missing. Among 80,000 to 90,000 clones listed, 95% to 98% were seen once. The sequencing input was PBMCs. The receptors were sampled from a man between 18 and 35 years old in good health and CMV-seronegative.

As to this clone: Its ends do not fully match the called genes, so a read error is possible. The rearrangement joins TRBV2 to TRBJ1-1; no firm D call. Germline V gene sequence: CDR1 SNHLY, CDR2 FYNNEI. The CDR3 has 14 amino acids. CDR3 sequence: CVSSDAVGNTEAFF. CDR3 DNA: TGTGTCAGCAGTGACGCGGTGGGGAACACTGAAGCTTTCTTT.

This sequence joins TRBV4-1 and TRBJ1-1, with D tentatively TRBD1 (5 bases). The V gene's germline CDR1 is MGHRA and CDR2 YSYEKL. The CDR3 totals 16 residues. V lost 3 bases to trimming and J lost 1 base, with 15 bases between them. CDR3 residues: CASSQFPVDTNTEAFF. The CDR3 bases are TGCGCCAGCAGCCAGTTTCCCGTGGACACGAACACTGAAGCTTTCTTT.

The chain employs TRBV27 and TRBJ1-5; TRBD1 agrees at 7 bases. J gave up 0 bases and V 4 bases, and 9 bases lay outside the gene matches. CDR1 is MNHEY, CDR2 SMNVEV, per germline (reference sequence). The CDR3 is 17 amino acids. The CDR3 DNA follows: TGTGCCAGCAGTTCGGCTTGGACAGGTTATAGCAATCAGCCCCAGCATTTT. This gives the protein CASSSAWTGYSNQPQHF.

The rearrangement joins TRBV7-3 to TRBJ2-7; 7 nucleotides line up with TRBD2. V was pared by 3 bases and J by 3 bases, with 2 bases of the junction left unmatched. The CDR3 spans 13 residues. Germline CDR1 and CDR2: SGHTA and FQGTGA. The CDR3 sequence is CASSFGRNYEQYF. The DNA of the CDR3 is TGTGCCAGCAGCTTCGGGAGGAACTACGAGCAGTACTTC.

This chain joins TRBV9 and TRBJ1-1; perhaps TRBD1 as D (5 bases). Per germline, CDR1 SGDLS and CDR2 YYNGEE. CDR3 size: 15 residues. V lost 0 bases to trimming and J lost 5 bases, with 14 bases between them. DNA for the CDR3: TGTGCCAGCAGCGTAGACCAGGGAGGTTGGACTGAAGCTTTCTTT. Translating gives CASSVDQGGWTEAFF. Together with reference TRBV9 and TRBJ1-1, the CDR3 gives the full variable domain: DSGVTQTPKHLITATGQRVTLRCSPRSGDLSVYWYQQSLDQGLQFLIQYYNGEERAKGNILERFSAQQFPDLHSELNLSSLELGDSALYFCASSVDQGGWTEAFFGQGTRLTVV.

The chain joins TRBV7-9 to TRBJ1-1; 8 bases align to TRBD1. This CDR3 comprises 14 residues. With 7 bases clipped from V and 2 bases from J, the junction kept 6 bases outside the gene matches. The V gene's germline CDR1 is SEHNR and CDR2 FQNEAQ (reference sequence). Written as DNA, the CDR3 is TGTGCCAGCATTGTTGACAGGGGAAACACTGAAGCTTTCTTT. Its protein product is CASIVDRGNTEAFF.

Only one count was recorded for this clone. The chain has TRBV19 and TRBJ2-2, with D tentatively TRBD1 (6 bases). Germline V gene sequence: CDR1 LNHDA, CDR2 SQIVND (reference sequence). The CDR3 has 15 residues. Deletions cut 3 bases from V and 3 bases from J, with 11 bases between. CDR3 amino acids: CASSIGTPYTGELFF. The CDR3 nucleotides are TGTGCCAGTAGTATTGGGACACCCTACACCGGGGAGCTGTTTTTT.

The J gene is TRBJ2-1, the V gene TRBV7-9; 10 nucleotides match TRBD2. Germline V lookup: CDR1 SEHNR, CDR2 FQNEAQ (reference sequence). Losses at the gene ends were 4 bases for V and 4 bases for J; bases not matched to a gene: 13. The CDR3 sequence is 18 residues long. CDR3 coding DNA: TGTGCCAGCAGCTCCCGAGGGGTCCGAGCGGGAGGGTACAATGAGCAGTTCTTC. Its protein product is CASSSRGVRAGGYNEQFF.

The CDR3 DNA is TGTGCCAGCAGCCCCTCAGGGGAACGCTCTGGGGCCAACGTCCTGACTTTC. Protein: CASSPSGERSGANVLTF. This chain joins TRBV7-2 and TRBJ2-6, with a weak D call TRBD1 (6 bases). V shed 5 bases and J shed 0 bases, with 14 bases lying between them. Germline CDR1 and CDR2: SGHTA and FQGNSA. This CDR3 is 17 amino acids long. Using reference TRBV7-2 and TRBJ2-6 for the parts outside the CDR3, the full variable domain is GAGVSQSPSNKVTEKGKDVELRCDPISGHTALYWYRQSLGQGLEFLIYFQGNSAPDKSGLPSDRFSAERTGGSVSTLTIQRTQQEDSAVYLCASSPSGERSGANVLTFGAGSRLTVL.

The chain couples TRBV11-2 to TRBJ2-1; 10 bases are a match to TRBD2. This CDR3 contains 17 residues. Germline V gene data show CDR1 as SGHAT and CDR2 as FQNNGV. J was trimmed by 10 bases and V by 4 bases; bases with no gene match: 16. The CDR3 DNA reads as TGTGCCAGCAGCTCGGGTTTTCGTCCGCTAGCGGGAGACGAGCAGTTCTTC. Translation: CASSSGFRPLAGDEQFF.

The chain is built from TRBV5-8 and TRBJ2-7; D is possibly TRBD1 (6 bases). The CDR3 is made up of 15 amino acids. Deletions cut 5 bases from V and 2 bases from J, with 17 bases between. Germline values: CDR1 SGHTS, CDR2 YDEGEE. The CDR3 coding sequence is TGTGCCAGCAGGAGCTCAGGACAGTTTCCCTACGAGCAGTACTTC. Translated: CASRSSGQFPYEQYF. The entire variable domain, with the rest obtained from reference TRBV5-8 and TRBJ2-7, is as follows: EAGVTQSPTHLIKTRGQQATLRCSPISGHTSVYWYQQALGLGLQFLLWYDEGEERNRGNFPPRFSGRQFPNYSSELNVNALELEDSALYLCASRSSGQFPYEQYFGPGTRLTVT.

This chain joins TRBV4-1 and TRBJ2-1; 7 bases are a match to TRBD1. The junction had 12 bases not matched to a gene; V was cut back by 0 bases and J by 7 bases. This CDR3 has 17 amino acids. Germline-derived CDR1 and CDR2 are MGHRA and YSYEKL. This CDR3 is CASSQDWLGTDSNEQFF. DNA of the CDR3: TGCGCCAGCAGCCAAGATTGGTTGGGGACAGATTCTAATGAGCAGTTCTTC.

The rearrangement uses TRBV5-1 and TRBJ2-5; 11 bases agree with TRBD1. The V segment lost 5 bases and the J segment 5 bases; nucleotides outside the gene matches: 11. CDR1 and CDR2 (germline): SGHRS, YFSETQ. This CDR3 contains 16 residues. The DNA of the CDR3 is TGCGCCAGCAGAAAAGAGCCGGACAGGGGGCTCGAGACCCAGTACTTC. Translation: CASRKEPDRGLETQYF.

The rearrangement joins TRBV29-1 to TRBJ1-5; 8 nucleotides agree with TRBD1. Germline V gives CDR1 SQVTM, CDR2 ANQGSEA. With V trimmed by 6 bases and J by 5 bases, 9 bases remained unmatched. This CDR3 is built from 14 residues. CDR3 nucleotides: TGCAGCGTCGCCGGACAGGGTTGGGATCAGCCCCAGCATTTT. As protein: CSVAGQGWDQPQHF.

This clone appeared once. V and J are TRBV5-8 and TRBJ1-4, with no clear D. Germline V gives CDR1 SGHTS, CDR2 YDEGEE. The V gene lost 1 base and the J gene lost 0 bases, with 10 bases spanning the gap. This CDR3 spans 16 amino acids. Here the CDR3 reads CASSLSGDSTNEKLFF. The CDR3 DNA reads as TGTGCCAGCAGCTTGTCCGGGGATTCAACTAATGAAAAACTGTTTTTT.

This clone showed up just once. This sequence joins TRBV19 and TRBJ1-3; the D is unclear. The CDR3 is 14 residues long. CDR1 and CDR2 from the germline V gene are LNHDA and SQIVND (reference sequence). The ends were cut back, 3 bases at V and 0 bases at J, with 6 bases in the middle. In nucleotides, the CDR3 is TGTGCCAGTAGTATTGGTAGCTCTGGAAACACCATATATTTT. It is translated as CASSIGSSGNTIYF.